One and the same sample provided the 18 T cell receptor beta chains below, sequenced in a study of preoperative IRX-2 immunotherapy in early breast cancer. Here immunoSEQ multiplex PCR was the method, and the copy in TCRdb shows in-frame clones only, minus some. Counted here are around 62,000 clones, around 94% occurring once; the ten biggest clones make up roughly 1.7%. Treatment reported: preoperative locoregional IRX-2 cytokine immunotherapy. This material was obtained from a patient treated with IRX-2 immunotherapy. These TCRs come from a human donor with breast cancer.

V and J are TRBV21-1 and TRBJ2-7; the table's TRBD1 call for D was not verified on the DNA. TRBV21-1 is an annotated pseudogene. The CDR3 is 15 residues long. The CDR3 DNA follows: TGTGCCAGCAGCAGACGGCAGGGGCGCTCCTACGAGCAGTACTTC. Protein sequence: CASSRRQGRSYEQYF.

This chain joins TRBV4-1 and TRBJ2-2, with 12 bases aligning to TRBD2. V shed 6 bases, J shed 6 bases, and the junction held 5 bases outside the gene matches. Per germline, CDR1 MGHRA and CDR2 YSYEKL. The CDR3 extends over 15 amino acids. The CDR3 protein is CASSRGLAGAGELFF. CDR3 nucleotides: TGCGCCAGCAGTCGGGGACTAGCGGGTGCCGGGGAGCTGTTTTTT.

The V and J genes are TRBV27 and TRBJ1-2; D is uncertain. V was trimmed by 1 base and J by 1 base, leaving 7 bases between them. The CDR3 spans 14 residues. Germline CDR1 MNHEY, CDR2 SMNVEV (reference sequence). For the CDR3, the DNA is TGTGCCAGCAGTTTATTGGGCAGTAACTATGGCTACACCTTC. Encoded protein: CASSLLGSNYGYTF.

The V call is TRBV5-1, the J call TRBJ2-7; TRBD1 might be the D (5 bases). This CDR3 comprises 13 residues. V was pared by 0 bases and J by 5 bases, with 9 bases between. Germline V gene sequence: CDR1 SGHRS, CDR2 YFSETQ. The CDR3 DNA reads as TGCGCCAGCAGCTTGGAGGGGTTCCACGAGCAGTACTTC. Protein product: CASSLEGFHEQYF. The full variable domain, its missing parts supplied by reference TRBV5-1 and TRBJ2-7, is KAGVTQTPRYLIKTRGQQVTLSCSPISGHRSVSWYQQTPGQGLQFLFEYFSETQRNKGNFPGRFSGRQFSNSRSEMNVSTLELGDSALYLCASSLEGFHEQYFGPGTRLTVT.

V is TRBV7-2 and J is TRBJ2-1; perhaps TRBD2 as D (6 bases). This CDR3 contains 13 residues. The V and J ends lost 6 bases and 6 bases respectively, with 12 bases between them. Germline CDR1 is SGHTA and CDR2 is FQGNSA. CDR3 nucleotides: TGTGCCAGCAGTCCGGGGACTGGCAATGAGCAGTTCTTC. Its protein is CASSPGTGNEQFF.

As regards this clone: Relative to the germline gene, one junction end is altered; a read error may explain this. Other DNA sequences in the sample encode the same CDR3. The V gene is TRBV18, the J gene TRBJ1-2; 7 nucleotides align to TRBD1. The CDR3 has 14 residues. Germline V gene data show CDR1 as KGHSH and CDR2 as LQKENI. CDR3 sequence: CASSPRGQIYGYTF. The CDR3 DNA is TGTGCCAGCTCGCCACGGGGACAGATCTATGGCTACACCTTC. The full variable domain, with the rest looked up from reference TRBV18 and TRBJ1-2, is NAGVMQNPRHLVRRRGQEARLRCSPMKGHSHVYWYRQLPEEGLKFMVYLQKENIIDESGMPKERFSAEFPKEGPSILRIQQVVRGDSAAYFCASSPRGQIYGYTFGSGTRLTVV.

This rearrangement joins TRBV19 to TRBJ1-5; no clear D gene. CDR3 length: 16 amino acids. V was trimmed by 8 bases and J by 1 base, leaving 18 bases between them. Germline V gene sequence: CDR1 LNHDA, CDR2 SQIVND (reference sequence). The CDR3 spells CASSKNPRRSNQPQHF. DNA for the CDR3: TGTGCCAGTTCCAAAAATCCCCGGCGGAGCAATCAGCCCCAGCATTTT.

The chain couples TRBV10-3 to TRBJ1-1; unclear D gene. V was pared by 8 bases and J by 2 bases, with 12 bases between. CDR1 is ENHRY, CDR2 SYGVKD, per germline. The CDR3 has 13 amino acids. The CDR3: CAIRDAGNTEAFF. The CDR3 DNA reads as TGTGCCATCCGGGATGCAGGAAACACTGAAGCTTTCTTT.

The genes are TRBV30 and TRBJ2-2; D unresolved. The CDR3 consists of 15 residues. Germline assignment: CDR1 GTSNPN and CDR2 SVGIG (reference sequence). The V end was cut by 6 bases, the J end by 3 bases, with 17 bases between. CDR3 region: CACLHPGRYTGELFF. In DNA form, the CDR3 reads TGTGCCTGTCTCCACCCCGGGCGGTACACCGGGGAGCTGTTTTTT.

DNA for the CDR3: TGTGCCAGCAGCTTGGTAGATACGGAGACCCAGTACTTC. Translating it yields CASSLVDTETQYF. This rearrangement joins TRBV5-6 to TRBJ2-5; D gene ambiguous. Germline CDR1 and CDR2: SGHDT and YYEEEE. The V and J ends lost 0 bases and 5 bases respectively, with 8 bases between them. The CDR3 sequence is 13 residues long. Together with reference TRBV5-6 and TRBJ2-5, the CDR3 gives the full variable domain: DAGVTQSPTHLIKTRGQQVTLRCSPKSGHDTVSWYQQALGQGPQFIFQYYEEEERQRGNFPDRFSGHQFPNYSSELNVNALLLGDSALYLCASSLVDTETQYFGPGTRLLVL.

V is TRBV5-1 and J is TRBJ2-2; 10 nucleotides agree with TRBD2. The CDR3 totals 15 residues. The V gene end was trimmed by 4 bases and the J gene end by 5 bases; junction bases not matched to a gene: 5. Germline V gene sequence: CDR1 SGHRS, CDR2 YFSETQ. DNA of the CDR3: TGCGCCAGCAGCCGCCTAGCGGGAGATACCGGGGAGCTGTTTTTT. Amino acids: CASSRLAGDTGELFF.

V gene TRBV5-5 combines with J gene TRBJ2-2, with 7 nucleotides matching TRBD1. J gave up 6 bases and V 5 bases, and 10 bases lay outside the gene matches. This CDR3 has 15 amino acids. Germline V CDR1 and CDR2: SGHKS, YYEKEE (reference sequence). DNA of the CDR3: TGTGCCAGCAGTTTGACAGGGATTTTTTCCGGGGAGCTGTTTTTT. Translation: CASSLTGIFSGELFF. Complete variable domain (other parts from reference TRBV5-5 and TRBJ2-2): DAGVTQSPTHLIKTRGQQVTLRCSPISGHKSVSWYQQVLGQGPQFIFQYYEKEERGRGNFPDRFSARQFPNYSSELNVNALLLGDSALYLCASSLTGIFSGELFFGEGSRLTVL.

The genes are TRBV9 and TRBJ1-2, with TRBD1 matching 11 bases. The CDR3 sequence is 13 residues long. Germline loops: CDR1 SGDLS, CDR2 YYNGEE. Trimming cost V 2 bases and J 8 bases; bases outside gene matches: 2. The CDR3 DNA reads as TGTGCCAGCAGCGTGGACAGGGGGCGAGGCTACACCTTC. It encodes CASSVDRGRGYTF.

V is TRBV10-3 and J is TRBJ2-3; D is uncertain. Germline CDR1 reads ENHRY; CDR2 reads SYGVKD. This CDR3 is 13 amino acids long. The V and J ends lost 7 bases and 2 bases respectively, with 10 bases between them. The CDR3: CAINTPPTDTQYF. In nucleotides, the CDR3 is TGTGCCATCAATACCCCCCCCACAGATACGCAGTATTTT.

The chain is built from TRBV10-3 and TRBJ2-1, with D maybe TRBD1 (7 bases). The CDR3 runs 12 residues. The germline CDR1 and CDR2 sequences are ENHRY and SYGVKD. Deletions cut 6 bases from V and 8 bases from J, with 11 bases between. CDR3 sequence: CAIREGADEQFF. As DNA, the CDR3 is TGTGCCATCAGGGAGGGGGCCGATGAGCAGTTCTTC.

This clone occurred a few times. Here the CDR3 reads CASSERTEHYGYTF. CDR3 sequence (DNA): TGTGCCAGCAGTGAAAGGACAGAACACTATGGCTACACCTTC. The chain uses TRBV6-1 and TRBJ1-2; D possibly corresponds to TRBD1 (6 bases). This CDR3 has 14 residues. V lost 2 bases and J 3 bases, leaving 10 bases between the germline ends. Per germline, CDR1 MNHNS and CDR2 SASEGT.

This rearrangement joins TRBV6-1 to TRBJ2-3, with D hard to call. CDR3 length equals 11 residues. V shed 6 bases and J shed 4 bases, with 5 bases lying between them. Germline CDR1 reads MNHNS; CDR2 reads SASEGT. This CDR3 reads CASRISDTQYF. For the CDR3, the DNA is TGTGCCAGCAGAATCTCAGATACGCAGTATTTT.

The chain uses TRBV25-1 and TRBJ1-2, with 8 positions matching TRBD1. The CDR3 spans 16 residues. V shed 8 bases and J 7 bases; nucleotides not matched to a gene: 18. Germline V gene lookup returns CDR1 MGHDK and CDR2 SYGVNS. CDR3 protein: CASSTNQGAGLGGYTF. CDR3 in DNA: TGTGCCAGCTCGACGAACCAGGGGGCTGGATTGGGTGGCTACACCTTC.